One T cell receptor beta chain is described in this entry. Authors' analysis steps: Estimates of nucleated cell counts were drawn from the amplification of reference gene primers. Sequencing was performed with immunoSEQ multiplex PCR; in TCRdb, only in-frame clones are kept and a portion is missing. The DNA gave D and trimming, while V, J and clone size come from that table. The sample has roughly 130,000 clones; 70% to 85% are singletons. The source of the sample is a study of blood T cell repertoires in COVID-19. As for the study in general: The analysed material was cDNA or gDNA that came from T cells, B-cell-depleted T cells, or PBMCs.

The V end lost 2 bases, the J end lost 5 bases, and 13 bases lay between the germline ends. The CDR3 length is 15 residues. In germline, CDR1 is MNHNS, CDR2 SASEGT. This clonotype was obtained from a man aged 55 to 70 with acute or convalescent COVID-19. The sequenced sample was peripheral blood. The V gene is TRBV6-1, the J gene TRBJ1-5; D possibly corresponds to TRBD1 (6 bases). CDR3 amino acids: CASSELAGVDQPQHF. DNA for the CDR3: TGTGCCAGCAGTGAATTGGCAGGGGTGGATCAGCCCCAGCATTTT.